The 18 T cell receptor beta chains in this list originate from one sample, sequenced in a study of OX40 agonist ivuxolimab in advanced cancers. The data were produced by immunoSEQ multiplex PCR, yet TCRdb's version contains in-frame clones alone and is incomplete. The repertoire holds tens of thousands of clones, with 70% to 85% as singletons. Sequencing was performed on CD4+ or CD8+ T cells sorted from blood, taken in a trial of the OX40 agonist ivuxolimab. These receptors all stem from an adult with an advanced solid tumor such as melanoma, head and neck, liver or kidney cancer.

The chain recombines TRBV7-2 with TRBJ1-5, with 8 bases identical to TRBD1. The CDR3 is 12 residues long. Trimming at V came to 5 bases and at J to 9 bases, leaving 3 bases not matched to a gene. Per germline, CDR1 SGHTA and CDR2 FQGNSA. DNA of the CDR3: TGTGCCAGCAGCCTGACAGGGGTGCCCCAGCATTTT. Encoded protein: CASSLTGVPQHF.

The CDR3 is CASSLKNTEAFF. The CDR3 nucleotides read TGTGCCAGCAGTTTAAAGAACACTGAAGCTTTCTTT. This chain uses TRBV6-6 with TRBJ1-1, with unresolved D. Looked up from germline, CDR1 is MNHNY and CDR2 is SVGAGI (reference sequence). This CDR3 comprises 12 residues. V lost 4 bases, J lost 1 base, and 4 bases lay in between.

This chain connects TRBV6-6 to TRBJ2-5; 10 bases fit TRBD2. Germline CDR1 and CDR2: MNHNY and SVGAGI (reference sequence). The CDR3 runs to 14 residues. After removal of 6 bases from V and 3 bases from J, the junction contained 4 bases not matched to a gene. Here the CDR3 DNA reads TGTGCCAGCAGAGCGGGAGGGCCGGAAGAGACCCAGTACTTC. Protein: CASRAGGPEETQYF.

As DNA, the CDR3 is TGTGCCAGCAGCTCTGGAATTCTGACGGGCGATAATGAAAAACTGTTTTTT. As protein: CASSSGILTGDNEKLFF. This chain joins TRBV7-2 and TRBJ1-4; D call uncertain. V lost 4 bases, J lost 4 bases, and 19 bases lay in between. Germline assignment: CDR1 SGHTA and CDR2 FQGNSA. This CDR3 contains 17 residues.

The rearrangement links TRBV14 to TRBJ2-1; 8 nucleotides align to TRBD2. The germline CDR1 and CDR2 sequences are SGHDN and FVKESK. Trimming took 4 bases from V and 13 from J; bases not matched to a gene: 6. There are 12 residues in the CDR3. The CDR3 DNA reads TGTGCCAGCAGCCCTGGCGGGAGGACCCAGTTCTTC. This sequence encodes CASSPGGRTQFF. The complete variable domain, with remaining parts taken from reference TRBV14 and TRBJ2-1, reads EAGVTQFPSHSVIEKGQTVTLRCDPISGHDNLYWYRRVMGKEIKFLLHFVKESKQDESGMPNNRFLAERTGGTYSTLKVQPAELEDSGVYFCASSPGGRTQFFGPGTRLTVL.

V gene TRBV6-4 combines with J gene TRBJ2-5; D unclear. V was trimmed by 4 bases and J by 5 bases, leaving 17 bases between them. The CDR3 totals 15 residues. The germline V gene encodes CDR1 MRHNA and CDR2 SNTAGT. The DNA for the CDR3 is TGTGCCAGCAGTGTTCCCCATCGAAACGGGGAGACCCAGTACTTC. Its translation: CASSVPHRNGETQYF.

This clone is a singleton in its sample. The chain is built from TRBV7-3 and TRBJ2-1; D is unclear. The germline V gene has CDR1 SGHTA and CDR2 FQGTGA. V lost 1 base to trimming and J lost 1 base, with 8 bases between them. This CDR3 is 15 amino acids long. The CDR3 is CASSLSQNSYNEQFF. The CDR3, as DNA: TGTGCCAGCAGCTTAAGTCAGAATTCCTACAATGAGCAGTTCTTC.

The rearrangement links TRBV9 to TRBJ2-1; D might be TRBD2 (6 bases). The CDR3 spans 19 residues. V was clipped by 1 base and J by 0 bases, with 20 bases between them. Germline CDR1 is SGDLS and CDR2 is YYNGEE. The DNA for the CDR3 is TGTGCCAGCAGCGTAAAAGCTAGCGCAACCTCGAGCTCCTACAATGAGCAGTTCTTC. This sequence encodes CASSVKASATSSSYNEQFF.

The sample holds a few counts of this clone. J is TRBJ1-1 and V is TRBV28; D gene unclear. This CDR3 is built from 11 residues. Germline V gives CDR1 MDHEN, CDR2 SYDVKM. CDR3 protein: CATEGYTEAFF. Written as DNA, the CDR3 is TGTGCAACGGAGGGATACACTGAAGCTTTCTTT.

The chain carries TRBV6-6 and TRBJ1-1; D is perhaps TRBD1 (6 bases). The CDR3 covers 13 residues. Germline CDR1 reads MNHNY; CDR2 reads SVGAGI (reference sequence). Trimming pared 2 bases from V and 7 bases from J, leaving 11 bases between. The CDR3 region is CASSYELGGEAFF. The DNA of the CDR3 is TGTGCCAGCAGTTACGAGTTAGGGGGTGAAGCTTTCTTT.

V gene TRBV6-4 combines with J gene TRBJ1-5, with D unresolved. Trimming cost V 6 bases and J 0 bases, with 15 bases left between them. Germline V gene sequence: CDR1 MRHNA, CDR2 SNTAGT. The CDR3 runs to 16 residues. CDR3 amino acids: CASSEYTDHSNQPQHF. CDR3 nucleotides: TGTGCCAGCAGCGAATACACAGATCATAGCAATCAGCCCCAGCATTTT.

The J gene is TRBJ1-1, the V gene TRBV19; no clear D gene. The V end lost 0 bases, the J end lost 4 bases, and 15 bases lay between the germline ends. This CDR3 comprises 16 residues. CDR1 LNHDA and CDR2 SQIVND come from the germline V gene (reference sequence). CDR3 protein: CASSIDLYGDGTEAFF. In DNA, the CDR3 is TGTGCCAGTAGTATAGATCTATACGGGGATGGCACTGAAGCTTTCTTT.

J is TRBJ2-7 and V is TRBV28; perhaps TRBD2 as D (6 bases). V was cut by 4 bases and J by 5 bases, with 18 bases left in between. Germline V gene lookup returns CDR1 MDHEN and CDR2 SYDVKM. CDR3 length: 15 residues. The CDR3 spells CASSSTGSGGHEQYV. CDR3 sequence (DNA): TGTGCCAGCAGTTCCACAGGTTCCGGGGGTCACGAGCAGTACGTC.

The chain joins TRBV18 to TRBJ2-1, with D uncertain. CDR1 is KGHSH and CDR2 is LQKENI in the germline V gene. V was pared by 1 base and J by 9 bases, with 19 bases between. The CDR3 covers 16 residues. The CDR3 is CASSPLGINYDGEQFF. CDR3 nucleotide sequence: TGTGCCAGCTCACCACTAGGGATAAACTATGATGGTGAGCAGTTCTTC.

The chain combines TRBV10-3 with TRBJ1-1; D is possibly TRBD1 (5 bases). The CDR3 runs to 14 residues. V was trimmed by 6 bases and J by 4 bases, leaving 15 bases between them. In germline, CDR1 is ENHRY, CDR2 SYGVKD. DNA of the CDR3: TGTGCCATCAGCAAGGACGGACACTCCACTGAAGCTTTCTTT. Amino acid sequence: CAISKDGHSTEAFF.

V and J are TRBV19 and TRBJ1-1; D is ambiguous. Germline V lookup: CDR1 LNHDA, CDR2 SQIVND (reference sequence). There are 14 residues in the CDR3. Trimming removed 5 bases at V and 4 bases at J, with 14 bases between. The CDR3 region is CASSANLVSTEAFF. In nucleotides, the CDR3 is TGTGCCAGTAGTGCGAACTTGGTGAGCACTGAAGCTTTCTTT.

The chain is built from TRBV6-1 and TRBJ2-2; 7 nucleotides match TRBD1. V shed 6 bases, J shed 7 bases, and the junction held 11 bases outside the gene matches. Germline CDR1 MNHNS, CDR2 SASEGT. This CDR3 contains 15 residues. This CDR3 reads CASREGARYSGELFF. The DNA for the CDR3 is TGTGCCAGCAGAGAGGGGGCGCGGTATAGCGGGGAGCTGTTTTTT.

The chain joins TRBV7-9 to TRBJ2-1, with D hard to call. There are 14 residues in the CDR3. V lost 5 bases and J 9 bases, leaving 17 bases between the germline ends. CDR1 is SEHNR, CDR2 FQNEAQ, per germline (reference sequence). The CDR3 DNA follows: TGTGCCAGCAGCATTCCTGTTCCCTTGGCTGAGCAGTTCTTC. Translated: CASSIPVPLAEQFF.